A selection of T cell receptor beta chains follows, all from one sample in a study of T-cell memory formation after mild COVID-19. TCRdb reprocessed the 5' RACE reads with MiXCR, giving one entry per CDR3 protein. Found here are fewer than 700,000 distinct CDR3 sequences, roughly 18% of them singletons; the top ten hold more than 10%. Sequencing input: PBMCs or a T cell subset sorted from them (not recorded which). These receptors were collected from an adult woman who had mild COVID-19 (a few samples of this study predate the infection). Cell type and time point are not known. Each CDR3 is given with its conserved first and last residue.

j_gene | len | v_gene | CDR3aa
TRBJ2-5 | 14 | TRBV12-3/TRBV12-4 | CASSPPGEQETQYF
TRBJ1-2 | 17 | TRBV11-2 | CASSLMPRRQGFYGYTF
TRBJ2-3 | 15 | TRBV6-5 | CASKTRTTPTDTQYF
TRBJ2-3 | 16 | TRBV7-3 | CASSPGNGLWSDTQYF
TRBJ2-7 | 15 | TRBV5-1 | CASSLGVGQPYEQYF
TRBJ2-7 | 13 | TRBV7-8 | CASSRQASYEQYF
TRBJ1-1 | 15 | TRBV4-3 | CASSLLEGGRTEAFF
TRBJ2-5 | 17 | TRBV9 | CASSVIPLGWRQETQYF
TRBJ1-2 | 18 | TRBV25-1 | CASSGFLDRDILNYGYTF
TRBJ1-4 | 13 | TRBV10-3 | CAISGMANEKLFF
TRBJ1-1 | 11 | TRBV6-5 | CASRTGQGAFF
TRBJ2-3 | 17 | TRBV7-8 | CASSTSGTGVLSDTQYF
TRBJ1-1 | 14 | TRBV29-1 | CSASAPGANTEAFF
TRBJ2-5 | 17 | TRBV13 | CASSLGPSGQGQETQYF
TRBJ1-2 | 14 | TRBV5-5 | CASSLEVAPYGYTF
TRBJ2-1 | 16 | TRBV7-2 | CASSGLAGGPRNEQFF
TRBJ2-2 | 16 | TRBV6-2/TRBV6-3 | CASTTQAGLAPGELFF
TRBJ2-3 | 13 | TRBV20-1 | CSARPSATDTQYF
TRBJ2-7 | 15 | TRBV24-1 | CATSDSGGLTYEQYF
TRBJ2-7 | 16 | TRBV5-6 | CASRKFWLPVQDEQYF
TRBJ1-1 | 15 | TRBV29-1 | CSVEGGRMLNTEAFF
TRBJ1-4 | 14 | TRBV5-1 | CASSLAEDREKLFF
TRBJ2-3 | 12 | TRBV10-3 | CAIGYPGDTQYF
TRBJ2-1 | 15 | TRBV3-1 | CASSQGTGAYNEQFF
TRBJ2-5 | 14 | TRBV7-2 | CASSLEWSKETQYF
TRBJ2-5 | 16 | TRBV7-3 | CASFSGGEDHQETQYF
TRBJ2-7 | 16 | TRBV7-9 | CASSLVAGQGVYEQYF
TRBJ2-7 | 13 | TRBV29-1 | CSVETPDSNEQYF
TRBJ1-2 | 15 | TRBV7-9 | CASSLWTGLPNGYTF
TRBJ2-7 | 11 | TRBV10-3 | CAISGTSEQYF
TRBJ2-7 | 14 | TRBV10-3 | CAITAGTEFYEQYF
TRBJ2-7 | 13 | TRBV7-9 | CASSFTHGDEQYF
TRBJ1-5 | 17 | TRBV6-1 | CASRGTSAYYSNQPQHF
TRBJ2-2 | 16 | TRBV3-1 | CASSPPLTGITGELFF
TRBJ1-6 | 14 | TRBV7-9 | CASSPDRAMAPLHF
TRBJ2-5 | 14 | TRBV29-1 | CSAIPGGGGETQYF
TRBJ1-2 | 13 | TRBV29-1 | CSVEEGRSYGYTF